The source of this T cell receptor beta chain is a study of blood T cell repertoires in COVID-19. V lost 4 bases and J 4 bases, leaving 12 bases between the germline ends. Germline lookup yields CDR1 SGHRS and CDR2 YFSETQ. CDR3 length: 15 amino acids. Followed longitudinally, the Seattle patients had been enrolled during active infection. Assay used: immunoSEQ multiplex PCR; TCRdb lists only in-frame clones, some missing. The sample has about 150,000 clones, 70% to 90% seen once. The sequence came from a woman aged 60-75 years with COVID-19, enrolled during active disease. The sequenced sample consisted of peripheral blood. The V call is TRBV5-1, the J call TRBJ2-6; D not certain. The CDR3 loop is CASSPIQVGANVLTF. In nucleotides, the CDR3 is TGCGCCAGCAGCCCTATCCAGGTCGGGGCCAACGTCCTGACTTTC. Full variable domain (outside the CDR3, taken from reference TRBV5-1 and TRBJ2-6): KAGVTQTPRYLIKTRGQQVTLSCSPISGHRSVSWYQQTPGQGLQFLFEYFSETQRNKGNFPGRFSGRQFSNSRSEMNVSTLELGDSALYLCASSPIQVGANVLTFGAGSRLTVL.